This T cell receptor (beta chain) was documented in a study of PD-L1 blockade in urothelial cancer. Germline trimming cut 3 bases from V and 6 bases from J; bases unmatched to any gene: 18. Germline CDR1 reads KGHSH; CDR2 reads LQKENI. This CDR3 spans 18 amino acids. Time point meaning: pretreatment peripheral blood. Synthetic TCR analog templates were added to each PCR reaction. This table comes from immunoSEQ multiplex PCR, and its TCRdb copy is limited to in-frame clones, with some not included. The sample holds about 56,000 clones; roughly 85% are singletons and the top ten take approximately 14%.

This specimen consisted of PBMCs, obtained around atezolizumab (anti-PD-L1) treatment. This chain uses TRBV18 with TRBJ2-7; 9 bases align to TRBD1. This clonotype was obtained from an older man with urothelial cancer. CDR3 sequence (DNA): TGTGCCAGCTCACCGACCGGGACAGGGTCCTCTCTAGGGGGCGAGCAGTACTTC. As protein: CASSPTGTGSSLGGEQYF.